The clone carrying this TCR beta chain was counted many times. This entry comes from a study of breast tumors, draining lymph nodes, adjacent tissues. Samples came from axillary lymph nodes draining the breast cancer. Via MiXCR, TCRdb re-called the multiplex PCR reads, giving one row per CDR3 protein. The sample contains over 200,000 distinct CDR3 sequences, roughly 30% of which appear only once. The germline gives CDR1 DFQATT, CDR2 SNEGSKA (reference sequence). This CDR3 is 16 amino acids long. V was clipped by 3 bases and J by 6 bases; unmatched bases: 14. The chain joins TRBV20-1 to TRBJ2-1, with TRBD2 matching over 7 bases. The sample taken for sequencing was axillary lymph node tissue. The receptor comes from a female donor with breast cancer. Some clones in this sample may be carry-over from other donors' samples. This CDR3 reads CSARSWEGIGRNEQFF. As DNA, the CDR3 is TGCAGTGCTAGGTCGTGGGAGGGCATAGGGCGCAATGAGCAGTTCTTC.